A single sample is the source of the 7 T cell receptor beta chains below, sequenced in a study of low-dose radiotherapy and immunotherapy resistance in tumors. First-strand cDNA used TRAV- and TRBV-specific primers, covering alpha and beta chains. Both a constant-region primer and a V-primer adapter served to amplify TCRs across 20 to 25 PCR cycles. Each CDR3 protein gets one entry after TCRdb re-called the reads with MiXCR. The sample shows roughly 15,000 distinct CDR3 sequences, 65% to 75% of them seen only once. The receptor set was obtained from a human donor with advanced metastatic prostate, ovarian, gallbladder or colorectal cancer (not recorded which). This table probably holds off-target reads from a library built for another chain.

The V gene is TRBV7-8, the J gene TRBJ2-3; either TRBD1 or TRBD2 may fit D (6 bases each). Trimming stripped 2 bases from V and 0 bases from J, with 15 bases between. Germline V gives CDR1 SGHVS, CDR2 FQNEAQ. This CDR3 is built from 17 residues. The CDR3 nucleotides are TGTGCCAGCAGCTTACCGTGGGGGGCCCCCAGCACAGATACGCAGTATTTT. Translated, it gives CASSLPWGAPSTDTQYF.

The V gene is TRBV5-1, the J gene TRBJ2-2; no clear D gene. This CDR3 spans 11 amino acids. CDR1 is SGHRS, CDR2 YFSETQ, per germline. The ends were cut back, 1 base at V and 6 bases at J, with 1 base in the middle. CDR3 nucleotide sequence: TGCGCCAGCAGCTTGTCCGGGGAGCTGTTTTTT. Translating it yields CASSLSGELFF. Drawing the rest from reference TRBV5-1 and TRBJ2-2, the complete variable domain is KAGVTQTPRYLIKTRGQQVTLSCSPISGHRSVSWYQQTPGQGLQFLFEYFSETQRNKGNFPGRFSGRQFSNSRSEMNVSTLELGDSALYLCASSLSGELFFGEGSRLTVL.

The chain carries TRBV7-3 and TRBJ1-1; D ambiguous. Trimming left V 1 base short and J 1 base short, with 7 bases between. The CDR3 totals 14 residues. Looked up from germline, CDR1 is SGHTA and CDR2 is FQGTGA. The CDR3 is CASSLSPGNTEAFF. CDR3 nucleotides: TGTGCCAGCAGCTTAAGTCCGGGGAACACTGAAGCTTTCTTT.

The rearrangement links TRBV9 to TRBJ2-3; D gene ambiguous. Deletions cut 4 bases from V and 2 bases from J, with 5 bases between. This CDR3 spans 12 amino acids. Germline V lookup: CDR1 SGDLS, CDR2 YYNGEE. CDR3 DNA: TGTGCCAGCAGCTCATACACAGATACGCAGTATTTT. It specifies CASSSYTDTQYF.

This clonotype was counted only a few times. J is TRBJ2-5 and V is TRBV12-3 or TRBV12-4; D remains ambiguous. Trimming cost V 5 bases and J 3 bases, with 13 bases left between them. CDR3 length equals 14 residues. The CDR3 reads CASSPTNSKETQYF. CDR3 nucleotides: TGTGCCAGCAGTCCCACCAACAGCAAAGAGACCCAGTACTTC.

The chain carries TRBV6-2 or TRBV6-3 and TRBJ2-1; TRBD2 aligns across 8 bases. The V and J ends lost 4 bases and 7 bases, in that order; junction bases with no gene match: 9. The germline V gene encodes CDR1 MNHEY and CDR2 SVGEGT. The CDR3 covers 15 residues. CDR3 DNA sequence: TGTGCCAGCAGTTTCGGCCGGGGGGGCCGGAATGAGCAGTTCTTC. It codes for CASSFGRGGRNEQFF.

The chain joins TRBV11-2 to TRBJ2-1; 10 nucleotides agree with TRBD1. J was trimmed by 15 bases and V by 5 bases; bases with no gene match: 7. The CDR3 covers 12 residues. From germline, CDR1 is SGHAT and CDR2 FQNNGV. CDR3 region: CASSPSRQGAFF. DNA for the CDR3: TGTGCCAGCAGCCCCAGCCGACAGGGGGCGTTCTTC.